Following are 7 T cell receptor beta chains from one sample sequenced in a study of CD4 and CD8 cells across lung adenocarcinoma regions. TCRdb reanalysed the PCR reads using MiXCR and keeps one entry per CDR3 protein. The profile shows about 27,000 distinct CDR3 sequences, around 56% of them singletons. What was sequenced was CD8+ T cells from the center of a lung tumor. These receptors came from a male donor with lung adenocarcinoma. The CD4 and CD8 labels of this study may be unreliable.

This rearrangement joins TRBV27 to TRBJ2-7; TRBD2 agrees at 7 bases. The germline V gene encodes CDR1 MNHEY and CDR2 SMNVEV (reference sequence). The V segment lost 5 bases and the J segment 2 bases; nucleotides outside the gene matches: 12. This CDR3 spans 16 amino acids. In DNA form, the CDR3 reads TGTGCCAGCAGTACTCAATCGCTAGCGGAGGCCTACGAGCAGTACTTC. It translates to CASSTQSLAEAYEQYF.

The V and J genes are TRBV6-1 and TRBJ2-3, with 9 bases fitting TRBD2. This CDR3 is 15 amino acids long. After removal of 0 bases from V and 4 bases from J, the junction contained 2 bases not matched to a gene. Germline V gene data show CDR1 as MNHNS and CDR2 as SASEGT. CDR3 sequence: CASSEASGSPDTQYF. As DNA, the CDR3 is TGTGCCAGCAGTGAAGCTAGCGGGAGCCCAGATACGCAGTATTTT.

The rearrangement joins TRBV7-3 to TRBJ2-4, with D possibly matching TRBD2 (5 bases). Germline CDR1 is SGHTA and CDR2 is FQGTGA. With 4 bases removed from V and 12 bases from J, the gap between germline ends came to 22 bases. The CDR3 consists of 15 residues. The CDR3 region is CASSSDLRAKNTQYF. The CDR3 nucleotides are TGTGCCAGCAGCTCGGACTTGCGAGCCAAAAATACTCAGTACTTC.

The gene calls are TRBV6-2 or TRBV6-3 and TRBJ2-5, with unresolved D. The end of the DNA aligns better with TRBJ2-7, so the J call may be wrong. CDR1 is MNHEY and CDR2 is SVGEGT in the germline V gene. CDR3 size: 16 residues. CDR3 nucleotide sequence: TGTGCCAGCAGTTACTCGTTATACCGGAGTCGCTACGAGCAGTACTTC. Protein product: CASSYSLYRSRYEQYF.

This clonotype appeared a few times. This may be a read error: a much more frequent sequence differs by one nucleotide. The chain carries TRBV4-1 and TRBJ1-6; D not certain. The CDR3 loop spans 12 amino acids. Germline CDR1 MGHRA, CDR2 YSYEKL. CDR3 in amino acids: CASSQGHSPLQF. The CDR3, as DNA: TGCGCCAGCAGCCAAGGGCACTCACCCCTCCAGTTT.

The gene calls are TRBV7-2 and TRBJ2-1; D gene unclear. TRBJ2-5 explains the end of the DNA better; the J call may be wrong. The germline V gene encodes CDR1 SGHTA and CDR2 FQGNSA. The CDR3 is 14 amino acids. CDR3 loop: CASSLFRSDETQYF. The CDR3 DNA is TGTGCCAGCAGCTTATTCAGGAGTGACGAGACCCAGTACTTC.

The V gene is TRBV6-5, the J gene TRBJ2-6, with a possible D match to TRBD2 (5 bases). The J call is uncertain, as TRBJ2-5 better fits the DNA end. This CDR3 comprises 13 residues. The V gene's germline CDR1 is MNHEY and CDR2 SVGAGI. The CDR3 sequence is CASSYSGGKAQYF. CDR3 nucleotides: TGTGCCAGCAGTTACTCAGGAGGCAAGGCCCAGTACTTC.